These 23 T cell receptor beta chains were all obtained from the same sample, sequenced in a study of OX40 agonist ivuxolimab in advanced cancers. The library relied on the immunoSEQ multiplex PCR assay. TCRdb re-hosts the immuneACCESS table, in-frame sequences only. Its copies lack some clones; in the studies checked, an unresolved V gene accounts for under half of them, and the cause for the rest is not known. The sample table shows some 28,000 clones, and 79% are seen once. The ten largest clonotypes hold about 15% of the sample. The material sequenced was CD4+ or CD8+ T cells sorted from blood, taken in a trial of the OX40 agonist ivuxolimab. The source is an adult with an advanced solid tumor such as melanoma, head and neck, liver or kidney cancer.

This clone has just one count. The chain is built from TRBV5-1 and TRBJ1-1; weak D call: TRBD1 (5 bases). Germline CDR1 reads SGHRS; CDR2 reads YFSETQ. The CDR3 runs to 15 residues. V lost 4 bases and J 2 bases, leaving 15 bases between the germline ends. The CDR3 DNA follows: TGCGCCAGCAGCGCGACAGTCGGGCGAAACACTGAAGCTTTCTTT. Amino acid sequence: CASSATVGRNTEAFF.

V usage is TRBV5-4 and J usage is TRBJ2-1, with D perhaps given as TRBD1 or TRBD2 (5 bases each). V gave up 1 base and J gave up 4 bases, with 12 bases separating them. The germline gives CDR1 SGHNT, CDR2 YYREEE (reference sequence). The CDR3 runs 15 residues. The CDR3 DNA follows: TGTGCCAGCAGCTTGACAGGCGGGTTTTACAATGAGCAGTTCTTC. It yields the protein CASSLTGGFYNEQFF.

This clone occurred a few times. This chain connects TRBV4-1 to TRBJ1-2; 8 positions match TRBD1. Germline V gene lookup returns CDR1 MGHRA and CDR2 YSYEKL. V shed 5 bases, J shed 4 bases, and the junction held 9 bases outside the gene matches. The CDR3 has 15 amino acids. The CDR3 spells CASSYGQGSSYGYTF. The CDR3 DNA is TGCGCCAGCAGCTATGGACAGGGTAGTAGCTATGGCTACACCTTC.

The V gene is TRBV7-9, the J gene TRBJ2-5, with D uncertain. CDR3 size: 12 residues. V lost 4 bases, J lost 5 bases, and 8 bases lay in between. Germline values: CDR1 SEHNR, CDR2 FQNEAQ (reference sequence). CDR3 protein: CASSSVGETQYF. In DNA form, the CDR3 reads TGTGCCAGCAGCTCCGTGGGGGAGACCCAGTACTTC.

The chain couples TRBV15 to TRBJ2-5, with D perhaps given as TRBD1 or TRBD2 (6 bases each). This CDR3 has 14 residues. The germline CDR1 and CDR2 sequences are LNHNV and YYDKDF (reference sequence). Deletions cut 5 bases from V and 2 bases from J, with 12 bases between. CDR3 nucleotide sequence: TGTGCCACCAGCGGCGGGACAATACAAGAGACCCAGTACTTC. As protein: CATSGGTIQETQYF.

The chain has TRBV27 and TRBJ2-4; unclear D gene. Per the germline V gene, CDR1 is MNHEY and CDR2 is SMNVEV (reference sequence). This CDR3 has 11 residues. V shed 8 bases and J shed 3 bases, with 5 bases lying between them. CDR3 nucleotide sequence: TGTGCCAGCTGGGGCAAAAACATTCAGTACTTC. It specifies CASWGKNIQYF.

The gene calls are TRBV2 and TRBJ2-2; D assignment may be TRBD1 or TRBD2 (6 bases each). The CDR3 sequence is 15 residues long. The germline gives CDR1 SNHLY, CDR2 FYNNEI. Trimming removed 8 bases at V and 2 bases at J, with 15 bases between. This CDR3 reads CASRIGGPNTGELFF. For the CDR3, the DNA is TGTGCCAGCCGAATCGGGGGCCCAAACACCGGGGAGCTGTTTTTT.

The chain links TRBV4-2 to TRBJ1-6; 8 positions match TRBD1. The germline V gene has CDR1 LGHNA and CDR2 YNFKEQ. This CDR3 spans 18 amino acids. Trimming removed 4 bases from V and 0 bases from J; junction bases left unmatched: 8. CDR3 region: CASSPRQGWDSYNSPLHF. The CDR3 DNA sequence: TGTGCCAGCAGCCCCAGACAGGGGTGGGACTCCTATAATTCACCCCTCCACTTT.

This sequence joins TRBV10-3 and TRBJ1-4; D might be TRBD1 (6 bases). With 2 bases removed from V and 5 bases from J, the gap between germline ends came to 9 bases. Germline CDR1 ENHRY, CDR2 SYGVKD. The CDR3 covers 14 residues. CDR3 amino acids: CAISEGRGNEKLFF. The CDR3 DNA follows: TGTGCCATCAGTGAGGGAAGGGGGAATGAAAAACTGTTTTTT.

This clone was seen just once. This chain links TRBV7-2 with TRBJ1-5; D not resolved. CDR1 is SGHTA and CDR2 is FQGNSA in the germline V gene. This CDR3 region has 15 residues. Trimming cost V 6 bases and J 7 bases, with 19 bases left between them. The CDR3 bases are TGTGCCAGCAGAATAGCCCCGGCAGACCCCCAGCCCCAGCATTTT. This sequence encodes CASRIAPADPQPQHF.

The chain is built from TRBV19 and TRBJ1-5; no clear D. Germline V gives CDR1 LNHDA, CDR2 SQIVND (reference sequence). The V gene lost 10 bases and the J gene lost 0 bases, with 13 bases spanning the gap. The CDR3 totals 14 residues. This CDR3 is CATTSHSSNQPQHF. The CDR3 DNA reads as TGTGCCACTACCTCTCATTCTAGCAATCAGCCCCAGCATTTT.

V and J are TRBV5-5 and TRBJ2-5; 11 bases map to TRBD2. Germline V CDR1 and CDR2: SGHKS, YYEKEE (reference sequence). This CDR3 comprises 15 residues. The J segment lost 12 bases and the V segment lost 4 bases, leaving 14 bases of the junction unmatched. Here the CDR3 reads CASSGGLAGLMGEYF. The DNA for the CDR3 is TGTGCCAGCAGCGGTGGACTAGCGGGCCTGATGGGGGAGTACTTC.

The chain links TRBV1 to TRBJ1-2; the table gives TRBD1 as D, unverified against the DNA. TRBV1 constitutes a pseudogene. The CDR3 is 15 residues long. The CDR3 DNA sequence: TGCACCAGCAGCCCCAGGAACAACAAGAACTATGGCTACACCTTC. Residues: CTSSPRNNKNYGYTF.

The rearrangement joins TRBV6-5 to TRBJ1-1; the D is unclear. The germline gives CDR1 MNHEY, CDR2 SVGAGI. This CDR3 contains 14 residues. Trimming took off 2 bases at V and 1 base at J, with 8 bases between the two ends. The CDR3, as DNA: TGTGCCAGCAGTTACACCTTCCAGAACACTGAAGCTTTCTTT. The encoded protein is CASSYTFQNTEAFF.

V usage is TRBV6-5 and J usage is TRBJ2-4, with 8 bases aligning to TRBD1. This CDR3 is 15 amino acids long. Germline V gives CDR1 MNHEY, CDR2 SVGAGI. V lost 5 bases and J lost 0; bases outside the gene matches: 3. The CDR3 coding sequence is TGTGCCAGCAGTCTGGGACAGGTAGCCAAAAACATTCAGTACTTC. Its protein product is CASSLGQVAKNIQYF.

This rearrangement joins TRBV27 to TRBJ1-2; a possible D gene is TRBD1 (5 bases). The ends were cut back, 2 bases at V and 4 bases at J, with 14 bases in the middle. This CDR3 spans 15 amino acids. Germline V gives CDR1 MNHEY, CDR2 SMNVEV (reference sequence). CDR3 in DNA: TGTGCCAGCAGTTTAATGATGTCGGGGGGCTATGGCTACACCTTC. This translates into CASSLMMSGGYGYTF.

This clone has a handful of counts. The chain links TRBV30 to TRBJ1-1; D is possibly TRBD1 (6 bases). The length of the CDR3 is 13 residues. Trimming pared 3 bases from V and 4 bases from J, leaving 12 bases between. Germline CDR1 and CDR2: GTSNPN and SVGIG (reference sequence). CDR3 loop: CAWRLQGSTEAFF. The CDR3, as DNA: TGTGCCTGGAGGTTGCAGGGGAGCACTGAAGCTTTCTTT. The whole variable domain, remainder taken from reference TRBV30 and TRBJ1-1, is SQTIHQWPATLVQPVGSPLSLECTVEGTSNPNLYWYRQAAGRGLQLLFYSVGIGQISSEVPQNLSASRPQDRQFILSSKKLLLSDSGFYLCAWRLQGSTEAFFGQGTRLTVV.

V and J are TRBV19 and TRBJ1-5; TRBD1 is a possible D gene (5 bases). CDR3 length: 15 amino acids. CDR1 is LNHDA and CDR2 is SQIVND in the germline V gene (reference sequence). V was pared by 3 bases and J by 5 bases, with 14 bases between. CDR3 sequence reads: CASSIEAGFDQPQHF. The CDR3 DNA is TGTGCCAGTAGTATTGAGGCAGGGTTTGATCAGCCCCAGCATTTT.

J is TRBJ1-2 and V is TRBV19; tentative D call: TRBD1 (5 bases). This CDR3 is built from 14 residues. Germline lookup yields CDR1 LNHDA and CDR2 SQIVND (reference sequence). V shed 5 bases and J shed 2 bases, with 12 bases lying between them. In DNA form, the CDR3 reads TGTGCCAGTAGTCCCGGGCAGGGCAACTATGGCTACACCTTC. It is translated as CASSPGQGNYGYTF. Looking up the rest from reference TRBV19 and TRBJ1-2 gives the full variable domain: DGGITQSPKYLFRKEGQNVTLSCEQNLNHDAMYWYRQDPGQGLRLIYYSQIVNDFQKGDIAEGYSVSREKKESFPLTVTSAQKNPTAFYLCASSPGQGNYGYTFGSGTRLTVV.

The CDR3 is CASSMTGGVGRQYF. The CDR3 DNA sequence: TGTGCCAGTAGTATGACAGGGGGCGTAGGTCGACAGTACTTC. The chain uses TRBV19 and TRBJ2-7, with 10 positions matching TRBD1. The CDR3 runs 14 residues. V dropped 3 bases and J dropped 10; count of bases not matched to a gene: 9. Looked up from germline, CDR1 is LNHDA and CDR2 is SQIVND (reference sequence). Full variable domain (outside the CDR3, taken from reference TRBV19 and TRBJ2-7): DGGITQSPKYLFRKEGQNVTLSCEQNLNHDAMYWYRQDPGQGLRLIYYSQIVNDFQKGDIAEGYSVSREKKESFPLTVTSAQKNPTAFYLCASSMTGGVGRQYFGPGTRLTVT.

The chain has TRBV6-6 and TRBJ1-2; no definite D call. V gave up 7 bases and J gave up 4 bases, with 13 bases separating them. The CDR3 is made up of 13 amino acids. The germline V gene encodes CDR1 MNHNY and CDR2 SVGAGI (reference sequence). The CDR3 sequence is CASTPDGTYGYTF. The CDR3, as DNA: TGTGCCAGCACTCCGGACGGAACCTATGGCTACACCTTC.

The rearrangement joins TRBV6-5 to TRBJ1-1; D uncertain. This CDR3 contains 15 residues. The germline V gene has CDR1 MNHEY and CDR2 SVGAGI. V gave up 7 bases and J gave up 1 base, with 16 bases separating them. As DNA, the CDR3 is TGTGCCAGCATACCACAAGGCCAACGGAACACTGAAGCTTTCTTT. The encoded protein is CASIPQGQRNTEAFF.

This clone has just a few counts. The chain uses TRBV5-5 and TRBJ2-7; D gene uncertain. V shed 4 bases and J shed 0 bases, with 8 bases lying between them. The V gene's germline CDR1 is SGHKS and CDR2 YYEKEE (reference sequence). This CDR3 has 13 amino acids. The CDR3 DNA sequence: TGTGCCAGCAGCGTGACCCCCTCCTACGAGCAGTACTTC. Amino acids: CASSVTPSYEQYF.